This T cell receptor beta chain was retrieved from a study of CD8 T cells in ankylosing spondylitis. With 2 bases removed from V and 9 bases from J, the gap between germline ends came to 14 bases. The CDR3 contains 14 residues. Quantitative barcoded 5'-RACE was used to prepare TCR beta libraries. TCRdb itself ran the 5' RACE reads through MiXCR, one entry per CDR3 protein. The sample includes around 280,000 distinct CDR3 sequences, 20% of them seen just once. Study-level findings and limits: Some of these motif variants have turned up before, in reports on reactive arthritis synovial fluid and blood. A CD8+ phenotype characterized the disease-linked clones, which were relatively rare in peripheral blood. Seemingly distinctive of ankylosing spondylitis blood was a TCR beta motif formed by eight highly homologous variants.

To note about this clonotype: Its antigen is currently unknown.

The sequenced material came from blood, either unsorted or a sorted T cell fraction (not recorded which). The sequence was collected from a male donor with ankylosing spondylitis or in good health (not recorded which). V is TRBV12-3 or TRBV12-4 and J is TRBJ2-1; perhaps TRBD2 as D (5 bases). CDR3 sequence reads: CASSLLPTGGEQFF. In DNA form, the CDR3 reads TGTGCCAGCAGTTTATTACCGACTGGAGGTGAGCAGTTCTTC.